This entry is about one TCR beta chain. Its specificity is not known. TCRdb re-derived calls from the reads in MiXCR, one entry per CDR3 protein. The sample lists roughly 500,000 distinct CDR3 sequences; 40% to 50% were seen once. CDR3 length equals 16 residues. The germline V gene encodes CDR1 SEHNR and CDR2 FQNEAQ (reference sequence). Trimming at V came to 6 bases and at J to 0 bases, leaving 8 bases not matched to a gene. These data come from a study of T cell repertoires in cytomegalovirus infection. Looking at the study overall: Matching HLA type, along with CMV infection, was indicated by public TCR beta signatures. Overall study results and limits: Based on cumulative public TCR beta family frequency, carriers of CMV plus the relevant HLA were identified. The study found HLA-C-restricted CMV-specific TCR beta clonotypes dominating the ex vivo response.

This clonotype was obtained from a human donor in good health (CMV status not recorded). Some clones in this sample may be carry-over from other donors' samples. Sequenced here: cultured PBMCs, sampled from culture after CMV antigen stimulation. The chain is built from TRBV7-9 and TRBJ2-1; 7 bases map to TRBD1. CDR3 sequence (DNA): TGTGCCAGCAGTTCCGTCGGGACAGACTCCTACAATGAGCAGTTCTTC. Translation gives CASSSVGTDSYNEQFF.